This T cell receptor (beta chain) was captured in a study of PD-L1 blockade in urothelial cancer. Whole-study context: Anywhere from 0 to 3 prior chemotherapy regimens had been received by patients. There were a median of approximately 150,000 T cells in blood samples. After treatment start, blood was analyzed at 3 weeks (second dose) and at 6 weeks. Overall study findings and caveats: Pretreatment TCR clonality in blood under the median foretold superior survival.

Germline V gives CDR1 MDHEN, CDR2 SYDVKM. The CDR3 spans 14 residues. Trimming took off 2 bases at V and 8 bases at J, with 13 bases between the two ends. This clone has only one observation. Its specificity is unknown. Method: immunoSEQ multiplex PCR; TCRdb's copy keeps in-frame clones and lacks some. The table has roughly 74,000 clones, 75% to 90% seen once. This chain links TRBV28 with TRBJ2-1, with D tentatively TRBD1 (6 bases). This clonotype originated in a woman aged 70-85 years with urothelial cancer. The specimen was PBMCs, collected around atezolizumab (anti-PD-L1) treatment. CDR3 coding DNA: TGTGCCAGCAGTTTAACAGGGAACCGGGATGAGCAGTTCTTC. Its translation is CASSLTGNRDEQFF.